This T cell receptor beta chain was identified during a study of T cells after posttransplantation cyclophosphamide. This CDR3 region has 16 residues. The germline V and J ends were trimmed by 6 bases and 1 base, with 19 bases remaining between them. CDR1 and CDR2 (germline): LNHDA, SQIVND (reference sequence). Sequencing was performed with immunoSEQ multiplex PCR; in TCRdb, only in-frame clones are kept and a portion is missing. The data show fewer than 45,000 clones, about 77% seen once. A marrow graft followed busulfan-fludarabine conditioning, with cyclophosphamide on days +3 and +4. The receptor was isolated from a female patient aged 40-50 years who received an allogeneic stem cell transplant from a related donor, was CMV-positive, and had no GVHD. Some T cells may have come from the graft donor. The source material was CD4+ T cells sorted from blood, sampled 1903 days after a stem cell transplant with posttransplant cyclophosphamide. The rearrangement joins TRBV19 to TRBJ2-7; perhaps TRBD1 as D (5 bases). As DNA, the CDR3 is TGTGCCAGTAGATCTCCAGGGCAGGGTAATTCCTACGAGCAGTACTTC. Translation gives CASRSPGQGNSYEQYF.